This T cell receptor beta chain was recovered during a study of radiotherapy plus CTLA-4 blockade in lung cancer. For the study at large: Of the patients, around 17% showed objective responses and roughly 30% attained disease control.

Using immunoSEQ multiplex PCR, the repertoire was profiled, and TCRdb retains in-frame clones only, with some absent. The table includes 95,000 to 150,000 clones, over 80% detected once. Study-level results: Clones of tumor-derived TCRs expanded in blood after radiotherapy plus ipilimumab.

Chemo-refractory metastatic non-small-cell lung cancer patients were treated with focal radiation plus CTLA-4 blockade with ipilimumab. Regarding this clone: Antigen: not known.

The germline V gene has CDR1 MGHDK and CDR2 SYGVNS. V was shortened by 6 bases and J by 0 bases, with 15 bases between the two germline ends. This CDR3 is 16 amino acids long. The TCR sequence derives from a human donor with non-small cell lung cancer that progressed on radiotherapy plus ipilimumab. Sequencing used peripheral blood, obtained from a patient treated with radiotherapy plus ipilimumab. The V gene is TRBV25-1, the J gene TRBJ2-1; D gene unclear. For the CDR3, the DNA is TGTGCCAGCAGCGCTCTGACCGGAAGCTCCTACAATGAGCAGTTCTTC. Protein sequence: CASSALTGSSYNEQFF.